What follows are 8 T cell receptor beta chains derived from one specimen sequenced in a study of T cells in Graves' hyperthyroidism and ophthalmopathy. Using RNA transcripts as the source, TCR beta CDR3 regions were amplified. A first-round RT-PCR of the TCR CDR3 used the HTBI primer set. A single record per CDR3 protein comes from TCRdb applying MiXCR to the multiplex PCR reads. The data show a few hundred thousand distinct CDR3 sequences, roughly 14% seen once. The sample was blood. The receptors here all came from a woman in her twenties or thirties with Graves' hyperthyroidism.

The sample holds many counts of this clonotype. The chain is built from TRBV6-1 and TRBJ1-1, with 12 bases that match TRBD1. The germline V gene has CDR1 MNHNS and CDR2 SASEGT. V shed 6 bases, J shed 2 bases, and the junction held 1 base outside the gene matches. There are 14 residues in the CDR3. The chain's CDR3 is CASSGTGGNTEAFF. Written as DNA, the CDR3 is TGTGCCAGCAGCGGGACAGGGGGCAACACTGAAGCTTTCTTT.

This clonotype was seen ten or more times. The chain links TRBV12-3 or TRBV12-4 to TRBJ2-7, with 8 nucleotides matching TRBD1. CDR3 length equals 14 residues. The V gene end was trimmed by 3 bases and the J gene end by 5 bases; junction bases not matched to a gene: 6. In nucleotides, the CDR3 is TGTGCCAGCAGTTTCCGTTCAGGGGGCCACGAGCAGTACTTC. The encoded protein is CASSFRSGGHEQYF.

The rearrangement links TRBV11-2 to TRBJ1-6; D is unresolved. This CDR3 is 17 amino acids long. Germline V lookup: CDR1 SGHAT, CDR2 FQNNGV. Trimming left V 1 base short and J 8 bases short, with 18 bases between. The CDR3 nucleotides are TGTGCCAGCAGCTTAGTTTGGGGTGGGGAGTACCATTCACCCCTCCACTTT. Its protein is CASSLVWGGEYHSPLHF. Supplemented by reference TRBV11-2 and TRBJ1-6, the full variable domain reads EAGVAQSPRYKIIEKRQSVAFWCNPISGHATLYWYQQILGQGPKLLIQFQNNGVVDDSQLPKDRFSAERLKGVDSTLKIQPAKLEDSAVYLCASSLVWGGEYHSPLHFGNGTRLTVT.

The J gene is TRBJ2-7, the V gene TRBV7-9; 11 nucleotides align to TRBD1. The CDR3 extends over 13 amino acids. The trim removed 8 bases at V and 4 bases at J, leaving 4 bases unmatched. Germline CDR1 SEHNR, CDR2 FQNEAQ (reference sequence). The CDR3 DNA reads as TGTGCCAGCGCGGACAGGGGGCTTTACGAGCAGTACTTC. Translating it yields CASADRGLYEQYF.

This clonotype was detected ten times or more. V gene TRBV5-6 combines with J gene TRBJ2-5; TRBD1 aligns across 8 bases. The V gene end was trimmed by 3 bases and the J gene end by 5 bases; junction bases not matched to a gene: 9. The germline gives CDR1 SGHDT, CDR2 YYEEEE. The CDR3 runs 15 residues. CDR3 coding DNA: TGTGCCAGCAGCTCCCGGACAGGGATGATGGAGACCCAGTACTTC. Translated, it gives CASSSRTGMMETQYF.

Many counts were recorded for this clonotype. V is TRBV10-3 and J is TRBJ1-1, with 8 bases fitting TRBD1. The V gene's germline CDR1 is ENHRY and CDR2 SYGVKD. Losses at the gene ends were 6 bases for V and 3 bases for J; bases not matched to a gene: 3. This CDR3 is 13 amino acids long. The chain's CDR3 is CAIRDRDDTEAFF. For the CDR3, the DNA is TGTGCCATCAGGGACAGGGATGACACTGAAGCTTTCTTT.

This clonotype was detected a few times. The DNA of the CDR3 is TGTGCCATCAGTCGGAGGGTTGGGGAGACCCAGTACTTC. This translates into CAISRRVGETQYF. The chain couples TRBV10-3 to TRBJ2-5, with D tentatively TRBD2 (6 bases). The CDR3 sequence is 13 residues long. V was clipped by 5 bases and J by 5 bases, with 12 bases between them. Per germline, CDR1 ENHRY and CDR2 SYGVKD.

The chain employs TRBV9 and TRBJ1-4, with D possibly being TRBD1 (5 bases). Germline assignment: CDR1 SGDLS and CDR2 YYNGEE. Trimming removed 1 base at V and 8 bases at J, with 18 bases between. The CDR3 contains 16 residues. The CDR3 spells CASSVHPIGGGEKLFF. The CDR3, as DNA: TGTGCCAGCAGCGTACACCCCATCGGGGGTGGGGAAAAACTGTTTTTT.